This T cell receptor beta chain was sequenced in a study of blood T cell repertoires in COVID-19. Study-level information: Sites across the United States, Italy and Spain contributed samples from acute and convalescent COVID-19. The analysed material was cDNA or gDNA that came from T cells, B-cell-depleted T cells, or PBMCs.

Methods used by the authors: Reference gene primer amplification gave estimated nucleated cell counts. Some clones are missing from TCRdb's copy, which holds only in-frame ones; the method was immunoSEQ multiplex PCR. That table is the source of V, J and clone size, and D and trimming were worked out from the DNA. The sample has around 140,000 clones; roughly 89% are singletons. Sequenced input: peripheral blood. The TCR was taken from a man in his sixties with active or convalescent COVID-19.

The CDR3 DNA reads TGTGCTAGTGCCGACTCGGGAGATACGCAGTATTTT. Its protein is CASADSGDTQYF. The chain has TRBV12-5 and TRBJ2-3, with unresolved D. Germline assignment: CDR1 LGHNT and CDR2 FRNRAP. The ends were cut back, 7 bases at V and 5 bases at J, with 10 bases in the middle. The CDR3 extends over 12 amino acids. Complete variable domain (other parts from reference TRBV12-5 and TRBJ2-3): DARVTQTPRHKVTEMGQEVTMRCQPILGHNTVFWYRQTMMQGLELLAYFRNRAPLDDSGMPKDRFSAEMPDATLATLKIQPSEPRDSAVYFCASADSGDTQYFGPGTRLTVL.